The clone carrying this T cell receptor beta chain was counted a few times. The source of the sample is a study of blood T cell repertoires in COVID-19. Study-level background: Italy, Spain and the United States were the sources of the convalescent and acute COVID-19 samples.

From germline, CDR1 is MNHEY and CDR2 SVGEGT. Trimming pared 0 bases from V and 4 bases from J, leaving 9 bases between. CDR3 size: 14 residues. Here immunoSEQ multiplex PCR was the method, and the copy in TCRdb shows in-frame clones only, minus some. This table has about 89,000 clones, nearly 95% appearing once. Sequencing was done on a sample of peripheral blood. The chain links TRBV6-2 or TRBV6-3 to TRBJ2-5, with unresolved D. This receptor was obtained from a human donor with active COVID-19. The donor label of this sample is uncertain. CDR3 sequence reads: CASSYSAEIETQYF. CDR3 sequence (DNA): TGTGCCAGCAGTTACTCGGCGGAGATAGAGACCCAGTACTTC.